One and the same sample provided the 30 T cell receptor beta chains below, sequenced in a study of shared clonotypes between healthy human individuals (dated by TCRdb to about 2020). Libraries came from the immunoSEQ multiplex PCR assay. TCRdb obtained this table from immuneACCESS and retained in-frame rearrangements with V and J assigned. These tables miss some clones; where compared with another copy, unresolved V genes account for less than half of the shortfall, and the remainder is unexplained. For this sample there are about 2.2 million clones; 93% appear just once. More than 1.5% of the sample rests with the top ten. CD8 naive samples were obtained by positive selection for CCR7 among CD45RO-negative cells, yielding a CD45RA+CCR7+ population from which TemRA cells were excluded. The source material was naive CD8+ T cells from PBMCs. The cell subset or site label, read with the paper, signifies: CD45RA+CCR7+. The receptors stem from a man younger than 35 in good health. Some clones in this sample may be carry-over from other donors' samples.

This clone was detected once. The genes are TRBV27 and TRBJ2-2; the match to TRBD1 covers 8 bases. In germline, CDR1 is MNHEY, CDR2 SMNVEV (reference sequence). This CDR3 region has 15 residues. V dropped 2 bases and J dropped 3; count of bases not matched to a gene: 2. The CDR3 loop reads CASSLEDRDTGELFF. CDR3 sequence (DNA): TGTGCCAGCAGTTTAGAGGACAGGGACACCGGGGAGCTGTTTTTT.

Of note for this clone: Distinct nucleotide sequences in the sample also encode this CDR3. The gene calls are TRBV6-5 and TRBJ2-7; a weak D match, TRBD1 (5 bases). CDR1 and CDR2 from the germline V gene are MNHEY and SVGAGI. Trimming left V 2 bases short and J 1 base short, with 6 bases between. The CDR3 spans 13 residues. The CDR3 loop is CASSYRGSYEQYF. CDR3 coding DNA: TGTGCCAGCAGTTACAGGGGATCCTACGAGCAGTACTTC.

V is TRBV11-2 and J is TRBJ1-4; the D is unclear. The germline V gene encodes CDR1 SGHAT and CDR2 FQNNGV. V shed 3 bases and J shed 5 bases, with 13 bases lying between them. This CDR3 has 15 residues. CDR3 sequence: CASSFSGRENEKLFF. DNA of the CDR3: TGTGCCAGCAGCTTTTCGGGCCGGGAGAATGAAAAACTGTTTTTT.

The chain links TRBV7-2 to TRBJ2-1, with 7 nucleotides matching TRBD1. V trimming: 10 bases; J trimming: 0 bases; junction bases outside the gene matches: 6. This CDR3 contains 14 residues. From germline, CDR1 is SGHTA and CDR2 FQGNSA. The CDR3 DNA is TGTGCCACCCTGGACAGGAGCTCCTACAATGAGCAGTTCTTC. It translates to CATLDRSSYNEQFF.

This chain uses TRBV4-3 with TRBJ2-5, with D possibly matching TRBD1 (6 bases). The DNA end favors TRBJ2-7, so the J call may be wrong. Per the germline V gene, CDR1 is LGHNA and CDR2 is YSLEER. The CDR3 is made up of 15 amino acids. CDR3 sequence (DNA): TGCGCCAGCAGCGTCGACGAGGGGGTGTCATACGAGCAGTACTTC. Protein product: CASSVDEGVSYEQYF.

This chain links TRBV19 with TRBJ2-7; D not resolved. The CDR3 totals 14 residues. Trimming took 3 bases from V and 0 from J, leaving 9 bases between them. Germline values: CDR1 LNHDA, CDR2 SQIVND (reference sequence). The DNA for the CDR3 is TGTGCCAGTAGTATGTTACAGAGCTCCTACGAGCAGTACTTC. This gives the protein CASSMLQSSYEQYF.

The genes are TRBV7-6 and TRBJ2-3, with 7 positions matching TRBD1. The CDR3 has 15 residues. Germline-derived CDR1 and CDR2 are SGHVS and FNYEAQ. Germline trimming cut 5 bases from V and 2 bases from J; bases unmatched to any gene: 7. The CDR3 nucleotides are TGTGCCAGCAGCCTTACGACAGGGTACACAGATACGCAGTATTTT. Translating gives CASSLTTGYTDTQYF.

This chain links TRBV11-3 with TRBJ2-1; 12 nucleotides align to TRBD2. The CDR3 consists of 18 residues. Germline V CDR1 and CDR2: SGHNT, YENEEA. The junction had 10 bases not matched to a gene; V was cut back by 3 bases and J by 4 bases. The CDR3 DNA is TGTGCCAGCAGCTTGGGGAGACTAGCGGGAGTGGGGTACAATGAGCAGTTCTTC. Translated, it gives CASSLGRLAGVGYNEQFF.

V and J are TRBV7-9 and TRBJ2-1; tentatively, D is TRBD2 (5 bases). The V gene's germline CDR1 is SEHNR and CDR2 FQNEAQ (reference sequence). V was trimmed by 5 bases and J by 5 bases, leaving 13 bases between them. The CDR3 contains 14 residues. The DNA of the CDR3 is TGTGCCAGCAGCCCAAAGGTGCGGGACAATGAGCAGTTCTTC. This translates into CASSPKVRDNEQFF.

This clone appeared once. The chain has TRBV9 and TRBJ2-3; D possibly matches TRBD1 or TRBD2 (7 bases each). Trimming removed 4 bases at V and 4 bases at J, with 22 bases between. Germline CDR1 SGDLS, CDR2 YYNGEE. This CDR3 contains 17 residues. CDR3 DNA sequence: TGTGCCAGCAGCACACCGACAGGGAGGGAGGCATCAGATACGCAGTATTTT. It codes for CASSTPTGREASDTQYF.

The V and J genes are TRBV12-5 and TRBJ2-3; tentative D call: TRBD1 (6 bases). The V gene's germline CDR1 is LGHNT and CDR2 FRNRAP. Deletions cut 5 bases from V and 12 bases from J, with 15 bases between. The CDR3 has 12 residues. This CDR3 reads CASGPGTFSQYF. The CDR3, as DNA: TGTGCTAGTGGTCCAGGGACATTCTCCCAGTATTTT.

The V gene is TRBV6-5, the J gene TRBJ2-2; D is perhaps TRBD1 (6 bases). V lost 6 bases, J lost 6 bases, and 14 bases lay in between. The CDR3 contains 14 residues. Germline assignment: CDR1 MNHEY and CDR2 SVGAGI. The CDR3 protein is CASSQDRFPGELFF. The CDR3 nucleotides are TGTGCCAGCAGCCAAGACAGGTTCCCCGGGGAGCTGTTTTTT.

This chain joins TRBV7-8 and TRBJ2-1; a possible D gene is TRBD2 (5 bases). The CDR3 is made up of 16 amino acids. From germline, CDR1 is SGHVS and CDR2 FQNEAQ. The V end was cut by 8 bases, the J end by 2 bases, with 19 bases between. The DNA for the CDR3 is TGTGCCAGCTTGGCCGCTGGGCTAGCACCCTACAATGAGCAGTTCTTC. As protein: CASLAAGLAPYNEQFF.

The CDR3 coding sequence is TGTGCCAGCAGCTTATACGACCGGAGGAACACTGAAGCTTTCTTT. It encodes CASSLYDRRNTEAFF. The J gene is TRBJ1-1, the V gene TRBV11-2; D remains unclear. The CDR3 has 15 amino acids. Germline loops: CDR1 SGHAT, CDR2 FQNNGV. The V end was cut by 2 bases, the J end by 1 base, with 11 bases between.

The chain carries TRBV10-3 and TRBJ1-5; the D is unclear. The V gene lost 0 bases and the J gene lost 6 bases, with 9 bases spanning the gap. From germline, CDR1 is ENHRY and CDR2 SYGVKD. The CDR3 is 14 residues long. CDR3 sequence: CAISESLFSQPQHF. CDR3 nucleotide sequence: TGTGCCATCAGTGAGTCCCTTTTTTCTCAGCCCCAGCATTTT.

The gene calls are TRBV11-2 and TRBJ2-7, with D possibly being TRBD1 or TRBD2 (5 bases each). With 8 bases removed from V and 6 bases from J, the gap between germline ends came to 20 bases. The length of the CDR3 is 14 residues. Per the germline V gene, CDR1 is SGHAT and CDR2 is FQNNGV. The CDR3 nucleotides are TGTGCCAGCGCTTTCTCGGGGCCTGGTTCCGAGCAGTACTTC. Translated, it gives CASAFSGPGSEQYF.

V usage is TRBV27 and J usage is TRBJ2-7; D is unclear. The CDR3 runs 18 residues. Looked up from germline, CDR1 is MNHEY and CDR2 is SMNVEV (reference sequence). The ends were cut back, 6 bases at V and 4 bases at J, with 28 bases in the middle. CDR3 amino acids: CASSPPELAQPKPYEQYF. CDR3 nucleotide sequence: TGTGCCAGCAGCCCCCCAGAACTGGCCCAGCCAAAACCTTACGAGCAGTACTTC.

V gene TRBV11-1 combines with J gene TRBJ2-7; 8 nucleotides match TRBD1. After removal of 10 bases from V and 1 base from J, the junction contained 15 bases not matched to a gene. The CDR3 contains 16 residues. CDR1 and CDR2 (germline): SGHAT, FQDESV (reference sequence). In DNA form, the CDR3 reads TGTGCCACCCAACTCCACGCCGGGACAGGATCCTACGAGCAGTACTTC. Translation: CATQLHAGTGSYEQYF.

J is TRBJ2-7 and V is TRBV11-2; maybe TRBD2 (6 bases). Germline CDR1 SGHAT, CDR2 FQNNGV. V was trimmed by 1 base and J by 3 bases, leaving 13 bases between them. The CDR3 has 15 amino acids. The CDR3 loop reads CASSLGAGLSYEQYF. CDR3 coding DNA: TGTGCCAGCAGCTTAGGGGCGGGATTAAGCTACGAGCAGTACTTC.

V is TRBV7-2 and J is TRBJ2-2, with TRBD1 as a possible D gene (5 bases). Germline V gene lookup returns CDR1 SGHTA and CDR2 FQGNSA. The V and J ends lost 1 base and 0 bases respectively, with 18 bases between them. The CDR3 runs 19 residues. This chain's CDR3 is CASSLGQPGPTPNTGELFF. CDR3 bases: TGTGCCAGCAGCTTAGGGCAGCCAGGGCCCACGCCGAACACCGGGGAGCTGTTTTTT.

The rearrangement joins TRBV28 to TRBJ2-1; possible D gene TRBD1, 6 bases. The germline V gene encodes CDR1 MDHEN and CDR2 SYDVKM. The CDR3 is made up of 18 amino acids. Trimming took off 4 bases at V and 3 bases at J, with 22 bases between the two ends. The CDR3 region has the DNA TGTGCCAGCAGTTCCCCCAAGGTCGACAGGCGTAGCTACAATGAGCAGTTCTTC. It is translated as CASSSPKVDRRSYNEQFF. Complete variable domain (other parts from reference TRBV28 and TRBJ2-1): DVKVTQSSRYLVKRTGEKVFLECVQDMDHENMFWYRQDPGLGLRLIYFSYDVKMKEKGDIPEGYSVSREKKERFSLILESASTNQTSMYLCASSSPKVDRRSYNEQFFGPGTRLTVL.

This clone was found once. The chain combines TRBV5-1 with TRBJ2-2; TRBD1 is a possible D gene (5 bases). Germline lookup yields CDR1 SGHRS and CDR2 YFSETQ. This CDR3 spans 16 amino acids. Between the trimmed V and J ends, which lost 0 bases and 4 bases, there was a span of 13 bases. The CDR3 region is CASSLVRGSPTGELFF. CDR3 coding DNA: TGCGCCAGCAGCTTGGTAAGGGGATCCCCCACCGGGGAGCTGTTTTTT.

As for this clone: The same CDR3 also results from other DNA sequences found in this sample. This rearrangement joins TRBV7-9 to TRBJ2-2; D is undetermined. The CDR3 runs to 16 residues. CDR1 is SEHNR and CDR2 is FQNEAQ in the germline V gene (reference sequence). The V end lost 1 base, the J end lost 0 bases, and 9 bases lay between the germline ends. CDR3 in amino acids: CASSLGPGPNTGELFF. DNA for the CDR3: TGTGCCAGCAGCTTAGGCCCCGGGCCGAACACCGGGGAGCTGTTTTTT.

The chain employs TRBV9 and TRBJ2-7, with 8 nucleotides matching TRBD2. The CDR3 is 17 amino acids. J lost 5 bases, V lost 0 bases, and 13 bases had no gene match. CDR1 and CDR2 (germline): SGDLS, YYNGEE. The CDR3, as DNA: TGTGCCAGCAGCGTAGGAAAAGCTGGGACTAGGGTCCACGAGCAGTACTTC. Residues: CASSVGKAGTRVHEQYF.

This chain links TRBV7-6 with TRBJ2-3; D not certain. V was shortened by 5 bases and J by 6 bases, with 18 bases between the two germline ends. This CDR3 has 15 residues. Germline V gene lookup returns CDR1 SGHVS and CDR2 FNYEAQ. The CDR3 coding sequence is TGTGCCAGCAGCCCTAACCGGGCCTTACTGGATACGCAGTATTTT. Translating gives CASSPNRALLDTQYF. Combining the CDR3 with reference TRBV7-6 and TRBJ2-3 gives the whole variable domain GAGVSQSPRYKVTKRGQDVALRCDPISGHVSLYWYRQALGQGPEFLTYFNYEAQQDKSGLPNDRFSAERPEGSISTLTIQRTEQRDSAMYRCASSPNRALLDTQYFGPGTRLTVL.

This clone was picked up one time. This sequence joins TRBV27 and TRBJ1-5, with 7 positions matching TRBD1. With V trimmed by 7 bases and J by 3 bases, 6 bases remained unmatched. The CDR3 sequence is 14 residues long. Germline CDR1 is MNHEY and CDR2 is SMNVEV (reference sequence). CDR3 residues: CASTPTGSNQPQHF. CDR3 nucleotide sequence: TGTGCCAGCACCCCGACAGGGTCCAATCAGCCCCAGCATTTT.

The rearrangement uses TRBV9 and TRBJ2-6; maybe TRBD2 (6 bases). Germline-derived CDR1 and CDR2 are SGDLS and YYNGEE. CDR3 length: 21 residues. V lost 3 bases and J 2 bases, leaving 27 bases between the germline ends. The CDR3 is CASSAGSGWFGSSAGANVLTF. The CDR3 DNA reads TGTGCCAGCAGCGCCGGGAGTGGGTGGTTCGGGTCCTCGGCTGGGGCCAACGTCCTGACTTTC.

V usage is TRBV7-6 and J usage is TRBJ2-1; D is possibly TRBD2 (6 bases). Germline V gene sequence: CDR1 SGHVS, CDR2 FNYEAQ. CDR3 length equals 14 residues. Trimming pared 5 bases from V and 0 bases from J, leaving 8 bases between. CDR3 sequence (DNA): TGTGCCAGCAGCGTGGGGGGCTCCTACAATGAGCAGTTCTTC. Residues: CASSVGGSYNEQFF.

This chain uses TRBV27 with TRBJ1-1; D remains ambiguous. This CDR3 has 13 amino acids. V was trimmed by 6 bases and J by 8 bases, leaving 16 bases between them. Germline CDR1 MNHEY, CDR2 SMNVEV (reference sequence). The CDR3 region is CASSFLANPEAFF. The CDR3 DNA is TGTGCCAGCAGCTTCTTGGCAAACCCGGAAGCTTTCTTT.

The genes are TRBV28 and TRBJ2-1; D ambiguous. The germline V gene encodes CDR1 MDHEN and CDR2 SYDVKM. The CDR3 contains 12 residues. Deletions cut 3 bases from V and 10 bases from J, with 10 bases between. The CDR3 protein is CASSLPTPEQFF. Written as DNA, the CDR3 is TGTGCCAGCAGTTTGCCCACCCCAGAGCAGTTCTTC.